This T cell receptor beta chain comes out of a study of shared T cell receptors in the human thymus. Generated by immunoSEQ multiplex PCR, the TCRdb table keeps only in-frame clones and is missing some. This table holds roughly 550,000 clones, approximately 78% found once. Unmatched junction bases numbered 2, after V lost 2 bases and J lost 4 bases. This CDR3 comprises 15 residues. Looked up from germline, CDR1 is SGHNT and CDR2 is YYREEE (reference sequence). The same sample was also used in a study of human thymus T cells. That report notes: Resections from corrective heart surgery supplied the thymus tissue.

The source of this sequence is a boy less than two years old with a congenital heart defect. This chain uses TRBV5-4 with TRBJ2-3, with 12 nucleotides matching TRBD2. The sample taken for sequencing was thymocytes. CDR3: CASSLLAGGPDTQYF. The CDR3 DNA reads TGTGCCAGCAGCTTACTAGCGGGAGGACCAGATACGCAGTATTTT.